The 8 T cell receptor beta chains below all came from one sample that was sequenced in a study of CD8+ T cells in alopecia areata. The treatment here: oral pan-JAK inhibitor, 5-10 mg twice daily. As the sequencing template, cDNA was produced by extracting RNA and reverse transcribing it. Assay used: immunoSEQ multiplex PCR; TCRdb lists only in-frame clones, some missing. The sample lists fewer than 150,000 clones; 58% were seen once. The sample here was CD8+ T cells sorted from blood, taken at week 4, from a patient treated with tofacitinib. These receptors all come from a human donor with alopecia areata.

V usage is TRBV30 and J usage is TRBJ1-2, with TRBD1 matching 7 bases. This CDR3 region has 12 residues. Germline V gene lookup returns CDR1 GTSNPN and CDR2 SVGIG (reference sequence). The V gene end was trimmed by 4 bases and the J gene end by 4 bases; junction bases not matched to a gene: 3. CDR3 in amino acids: CAWTRQGYGYTF. In DNA form, the CDR3 reads TGTGCCTGGACCCGACAGGGCTATGGCTACACCTTC.

J is TRBJ2-3 and V is TRBV7-9, with 7 positions matching TRBD1. This CDR3 is built from 13 residues. Germline lookup yields CDR1 SEHNR and CDR2 FQNEAQ (reference sequence). V shed 10 bases and J 6 bases; nucleotides not matched to a gene: 10. The CDR3 DNA follows: TGTGCCACCCCACTGACAGGGTTTGATACGCAGTATTTT. This codes for CATPLTGFDTQYF.

V usage is TRBV13 and J usage is TRBJ2-4, with a tentative D call TRBD2 (6 bases). This CDR3 is built from 13 residues. V lost 5 bases to trimming and J lost 3 bases, with 8 bases between them. CDR1 and CDR2 (germline): PRHDT, FYEKMQ (reference sequence). CDR3 in DNA: TGTGCCAGCAGCGTGGGGGGCAAAAACATTCAGTACTTC. Protein: CASSVGGKNIQYF.

The V call is TRBV29-1, the J call TRBJ1-1; no reliable D call. CDR1 is SQVTM and CDR2 is ANQGSEA in the germline V gene. The CDR3 spans 11 residues. Trimming took off 3 bases at V and 4 bases at J, with 6 bases between the two ends. The CDR3 DNA reads as TGCAGCGTTGATGGGATCACTGAAGCTTTCTTT. Protein sequence: CSVDGITEAFF.

This clone has only a few counts. The CDR3 nucleotides read TGTGCCAGCATTGGGGACGACTATGGCTACACCTTC. This encodes CASIGDDYGYTF. The gene calls are TRBV25-1 and TRBJ1-2, with D possibly matching TRBD1 (5 bases). V lost 7 bases and J lost 3, with 9 bases in between. Looked up from germline, CDR1 is MGHDK and CDR2 is SYGVNS. CDR3 length: 12 residues.

In DNA, the CDR3 is TGCAGCGTTGAAGATAGCTTCGAGCTGTTTTTT. Encoded protein: CSVEDSFELFF. The chain couples TRBV29-1 to TRBJ2-2; no clear D gene. Germline CDR1 and CDR2: SQVTM and ANQGSEA. The CDR3 covers 11 residues. V shed 0 bases and J shed 11 bases, with 7 bases lying between them.

This clone was seen a single time. This sequence joins TRBV29-1 and TRBJ2-1; 11 bases fit TRBD2. CDR1 and CDR2 from the germline V gene are SQVTM and ANQGSEA. This CDR3 comprises 17 residues. V lost 4 bases, J lost 1 base, and 9 bases stayed unmatched. CDR3 loop: CSVVSGGAQESYNEQFF. The CDR3 nucleotides are TGCAGCGTTGTTAGCGGGGGGGCCCAGGAATCCTACAATGAGCAGTTCTTC.

As regards this clone: One end of the junction is discordant with germline, which a read error may explain. The gene calls are TRBV5-1 and TRBJ2-2, with D uncertain. Per the germline V gene, CDR1 is SGHRS and CDR2 is YFSETQ. This CDR3 spans 9 amino acids. Written as DNA, the CDR3 is TGCGCCAGCACCGAGGAGCTGTTTTTT. Residues: CASTEELFF.